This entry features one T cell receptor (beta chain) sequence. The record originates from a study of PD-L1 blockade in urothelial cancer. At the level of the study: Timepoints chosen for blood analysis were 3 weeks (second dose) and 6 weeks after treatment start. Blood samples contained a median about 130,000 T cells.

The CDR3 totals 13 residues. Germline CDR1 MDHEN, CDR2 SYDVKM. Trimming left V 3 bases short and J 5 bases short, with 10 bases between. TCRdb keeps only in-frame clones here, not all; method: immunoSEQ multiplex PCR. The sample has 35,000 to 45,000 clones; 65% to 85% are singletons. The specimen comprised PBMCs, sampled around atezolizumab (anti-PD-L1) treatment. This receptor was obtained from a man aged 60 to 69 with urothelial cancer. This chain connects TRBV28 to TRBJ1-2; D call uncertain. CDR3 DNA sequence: TGTGCCAGCAGTTTCCGAGATTATTATGGCTACACCTTC. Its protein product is CASSFRDYYGYTF.